One and the same sample provided the 9 T cell receptor beta chains below, sequenced in a study of blood T cell repertoires in COVID-19. Generated by immunoSEQ multiplex PCR, the TCRdb table keeps only in-frame clones and is missing some. This sample has about 140,000 clones, with approximately 80% found just once. Specimen: peripheral blood. These receptors all come from a human donor in a cohort sampled during active COVID-19.

V and J are TRBV19 and TRBJ1-1, with 8 nucleotides matching TRBD1. V shed 6 bases, J shed 4 bases, and the junction held 10 bases outside the gene matches. The CDR3 sequence is 15 residues long. Germline CDR1 reads LNHDA; CDR2 reads SQIVND (reference sequence). CDR3 residues: CASRTTGQGRTEAFF. The CDR3 bases are TGTGCCAGTAGGACAACCGGACAGGGCCGCACTGAAGCTTTCTTT. The whole variable domain, remainder taken from reference TRBV19 and TRBJ1-1, is DGGITQSPKYLFRKEGQNVTLSCEQNLNHDAMYWYRQDPGQGLRLIYYSQIVNDFQKGDIAEGYSVSREKKESFPLTVTSAQKNPTAFYLCASRTTGQGRTEAFFGQGTRLTVV.

In its sample, this clone was seen once. This sequence joins TRBV5-4 and TRBJ2-2, with a possible D match to TRBD2 (5 bases). Germline V gene lookup returns CDR1 SGHNT and CDR2 YYREEE (reference sequence). V was clipped by 1 base and J by 6 bases, with 10 bases between them. The CDR3 runs to 14 residues. The CDR3 loop is CASSLSSAAGELFF. The CDR3 DNA sequence: TGTGCCAGCAGCTTGAGTAGCGCGGCCGGGGAGCTGTTTTTT.

This clone was counted only a few times. The chain couples TRBV5-4 to TRBJ2-2; tentative D call: TRBD2 (5 bases). Per germline, CDR1 SGHNT and CDR2 YYREEE (reference sequence). The CDR3 is 15 residues long. Trimming stripped 0 bases from V and 3 bases from J, with 9 bases between. CDR3: CASSLVWGDTGELFF. CDR3 nucleotide sequence: TGTGCCAGCAGCTTGGTTTGGGGAGACACCGGGGAGCTGTTTTTT.

The rearrangement links TRBV6-2 or TRBV6-3 to TRBJ1-5; the D gene is possibly TRBD1 (6 bases). CDR1 MNHEY and CDR2 SVGEGT come from the germline V gene. The CDR3 contains 16 residues. The V end was cut by 4 bases, the J end by 0 bases, with 13 bases between. CDR3 nucleotide sequence: TGTGCCAGCAGTTTACAGGGAATGGCTAGCAATCAGCCCCAGCATTTT. Residues: CASSLQGMASNQPQHF.

This sequence joins TRBV19 and TRBJ1-4; 12 bases align to TRBD1. J gave up 1 base and V 4 bases, and 13 bases lay outside the gene matches. From germline, CDR1 is LNHDA and CDR2 SQIVND (reference sequence). This CDR3 is built from 20 residues. For the CDR3, the DNA is TGTGCCAGTAGTACGTTGCCCCCCGGGACAGGGGGCGGAACTAATGAAAAACTGTTTTTT. It yields the protein CASSTLPPGTGGGTNEKLFF.

This chain uses TRBV7-2 with TRBJ1-1; TRBD1 is a possible D gene (6 bases). CDR1 and CDR2 (germline): SGHTA, FQGNSA. CDR3 length: 15 residues. Trimming took off 6 bases at V and 3 bases at J, with 17 bases between the two ends. CDR3 nucleotide sequence: TGTGCCAGCAGTCTAGAGGCGGGGGCGGACACTGAAGCTTTCTTT. Encoded protein: CASSLEAGADTEAFF.

This clone has just a few counts. V and J are TRBV19 and TRBJ1-1; TRBD1 aligns across 8 bases. CDR3 length equals 14 residues. CDR1 is LNHDA and CDR2 is SQIVND in the germline V gene (reference sequence). V lost 3 bases and J lost 4; bases outside the gene matches: 4. CDR3 DNA sequence: TGTGCCAGTAGTATGGACAGGGTGGTCACTGAAGCTTTCTTT. This gives the protein CASSMDRVVTEAFF.

The chain recombines TRBV6-5 with TRBJ2-7; D perhaps matches TRBD2 (5 bases). This CDR3 spans 14 amino acids. In germline, CDR1 is MNHEY, CDR2 SVGAGI. V was cut by 4 bases and J by 0 bases, with 10 bases left in between. DNA for the CDR3: TGTGCCAGCAGTTTTGGACTGAACTCCTACGAGCAGTACTTC. Amino acids: CASSFGLNSYEQYF.

The chain has TRBV5-4 and TRBJ2-5; 10 positions agree with TRBD2. Per germline, CDR1 SGHNT and CDR2 YYREEE (reference sequence). V shed 7 bases and J 7 bases; nucleotides not matched to a gene: 7. The CDR3 extends over 13 amino acids. Written as DNA, the CDR3 is TGTGCCAGCCACAATGGACTAGCGGTGACCCAGTACTTC. Protein sequence: CASHNGLAVTQYF. The entire variable domain, with the rest obtained from reference TRBV5-4 and TRBJ2-5, is as follows: ETGVTQSPTHLIKTRGQQVTLRCSSQSGHNTVSWYQQALGQGPQFIFQYYREEENGRGNFPPRFSGLQFPNYSSELNVNALELDDSALYLCASHNGLAVTQYFGPGTRLLVL.